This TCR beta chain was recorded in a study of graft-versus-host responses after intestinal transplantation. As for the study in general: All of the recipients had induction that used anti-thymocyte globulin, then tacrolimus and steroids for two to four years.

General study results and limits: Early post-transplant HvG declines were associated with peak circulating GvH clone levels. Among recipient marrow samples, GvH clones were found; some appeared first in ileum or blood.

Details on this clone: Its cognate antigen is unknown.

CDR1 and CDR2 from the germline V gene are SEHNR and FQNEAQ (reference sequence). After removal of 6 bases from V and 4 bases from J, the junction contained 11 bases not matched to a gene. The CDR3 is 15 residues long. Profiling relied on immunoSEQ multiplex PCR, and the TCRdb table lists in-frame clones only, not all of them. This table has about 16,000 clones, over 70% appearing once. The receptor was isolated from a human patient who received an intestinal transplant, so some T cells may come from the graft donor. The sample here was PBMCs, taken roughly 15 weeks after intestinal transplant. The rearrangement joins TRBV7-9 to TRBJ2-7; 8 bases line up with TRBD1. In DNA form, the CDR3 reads TGTGCCAGCAGGCCGGACAGGGAGTTCGGTTACGAGCAGTACTTC. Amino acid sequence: CASRPDREFGYEQYF.